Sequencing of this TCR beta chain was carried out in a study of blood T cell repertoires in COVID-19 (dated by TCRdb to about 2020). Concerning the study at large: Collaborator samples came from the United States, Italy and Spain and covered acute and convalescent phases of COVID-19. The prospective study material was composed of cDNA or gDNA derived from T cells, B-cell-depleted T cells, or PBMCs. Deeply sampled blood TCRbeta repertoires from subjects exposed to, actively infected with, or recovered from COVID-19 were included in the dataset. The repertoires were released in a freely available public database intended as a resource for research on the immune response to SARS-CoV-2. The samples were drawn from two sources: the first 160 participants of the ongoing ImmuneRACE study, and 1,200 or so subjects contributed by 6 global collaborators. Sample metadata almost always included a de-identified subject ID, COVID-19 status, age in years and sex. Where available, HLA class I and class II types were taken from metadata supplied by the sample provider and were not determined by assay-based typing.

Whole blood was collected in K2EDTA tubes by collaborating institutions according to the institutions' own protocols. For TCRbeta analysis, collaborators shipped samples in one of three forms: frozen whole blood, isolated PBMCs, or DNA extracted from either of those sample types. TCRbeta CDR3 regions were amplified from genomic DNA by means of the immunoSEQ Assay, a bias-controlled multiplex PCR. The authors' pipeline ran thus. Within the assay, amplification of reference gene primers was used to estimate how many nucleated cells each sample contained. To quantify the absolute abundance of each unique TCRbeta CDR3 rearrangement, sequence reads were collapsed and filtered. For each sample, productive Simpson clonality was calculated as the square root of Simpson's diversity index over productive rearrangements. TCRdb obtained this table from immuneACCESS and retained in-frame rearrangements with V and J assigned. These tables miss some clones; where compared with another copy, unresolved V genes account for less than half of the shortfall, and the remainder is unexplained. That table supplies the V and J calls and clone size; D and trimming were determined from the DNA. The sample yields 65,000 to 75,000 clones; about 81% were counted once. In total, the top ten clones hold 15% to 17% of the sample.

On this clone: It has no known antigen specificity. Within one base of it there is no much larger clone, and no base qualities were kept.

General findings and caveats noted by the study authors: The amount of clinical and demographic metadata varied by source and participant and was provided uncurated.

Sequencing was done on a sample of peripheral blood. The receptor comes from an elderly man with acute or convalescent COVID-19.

The CDR3 reads CASMGGNSETQYF. The DNA sequence is given as TGTGCCAGCATGGGCGGGAATTCGGAGACCCAGTACTTC. Recombination linked TRBV2 to TRBJ2-5; matching of 6 bases hints at TRBD2 as the D gene. V and J are truncated by 7 bases and 5 bases respectively, leaving an intervening sequence of 14 bases. The germline V gene yields SNHLY for CDR1 and FYNNEI for CDR2. Including the terminal cysteine and phenylalanine, the CDR3 comprises 13 residues. The sequence is cut down to CDR3 DNA, 39 bases in frame from base 1.